A selection of T cell receptor beta chains follows, all from one sample in a study of neoadjuvant nivolumab and ipilimumab in lung cancer. Generated by immunoSEQ multiplex PCR, the TCRdb table keeps only in-frame clones and is missing some. This table holds roughly 18,000 clones, roughly 79% found once. The specimen comprised tumor tissue, sampled after neoadjuvant nivolumab, alone or with ipilimumab, at or shortly before surgery. The receptors were sampled from an adult with non-small cell lung cancer. Both conserved end residues are part of each CDR3. Fields, in order: V gene, clone size, CDR3 length, J gene, D gene, CDR3 DNA, CDR3 protein. A D gene is named only where the DNA matches it firmly. Clone size is stated in some rows and not others, as once, few, many or a class when expanded.

V: TRBV5-4; size: -; length: 15; J: TRBJ1-6; D: TRBD1; DNA: TGTGCCAGCAGCTTATTCCGCCCAGGGGGTAGCACCCTCCACTTT; CDR3: CASSLFRPGGSTLHF
V: TRBV7-2; size: -; length: 14; J: TRBJ2-5; D: TRBD2; DNA: TGTGCCAGCAGCTTATCAGCGGGGGGGGAGACCCAGTACTTC; CDR3: CASSLSAGGETQYF
V: TRBV18; size: few; length: 14; J: TRBJ1-5; D: TRBD1; DNA: TGTGCCAGCTCACCACGACAGGGTAATCAGCCCCAGCATTTT; CDR3: CASSPRQGNQPQHF
V: TRBV11-2; size: -; length: 13; J: TRBJ1-1; D: -; DNA: TGTGCCAGCAGCCCGAGTGTGAACACTGAAGCTTTCTTT; CDR3: CASSPSVNTEAFF
V: TRBV5-1; size: -; length: 14; J: TRBJ2-7; D: -; DNA: TGCGCCAGCAGCTTGGCCTCAGGGGTGGTGGAGCAGTACTTC; CDR3: CASSLASGVVEQYF
V: TRBV29-1; size: -; length: 12; J: TRBJ1-1; D: TRBD1; DNA: TGCAGCGTTGGGACAGGGTTCACTGAAGCTTTCTTT; CDR3: CSVGTGFTEAFF
V: TRBV5-4; size: -; length: 13; J: TRBJ1-2; D: -; DNA: TGTGCCAGCAGCTTGGGCCTTAACTATGGCTACACCTTC; CDR3: CASSLGLNYGYTF
V: TRBV7-2; size: -; length: 17; J: TRBJ1-5; D: -; DNA: TGTGCCAGCAGTCCATCCCCGCCAGGGCATAGCAATCAGCCCCAGCATTTT; CDR3: CASSPSPPGHSNQPQHF
V: TRBV6-5; size: -; length: 14; J: TRBJ1-3; D: -; DNA: TGTGCCAGCAGGAACAGGGATCCTGGAAACACCATATATTTT; CDR3: CASRNRDPGNTIYF
V: TRBV15; size: -; length: 12; J: TRBJ1-5; D: -; DNA: TGTGCCACCAGCAGTTCCAGTCAGCCCCAGCATTTT; CDR3: CATSSSSQPQHF
V: TRBV5-4; size: once; length: 18; J: TRBJ1-4; D: -; DNA: TGTGCCAGCAGCCCGGATGATATGGGATCCGGAACTAATGAAAAACTGTTTTTT; CDR3: CASSPDDMGSGTNEKLFF
V: TRBV4-2; size: -; length: 15; J: TRBJ2-7; D: -; DNA: TGTGCCAGCAGCCAAGAACACACCTTTCTTTACGAGCAGTACTTC; CDR3: CASSQEHTFLYEQYF
V: TRBV7-2; size: -; length: 15; J: TRBJ2-7; D: -; DNA: TGTGCCAGCAGCCACGGCACGGCTGGGAACTACGAGCAGTACTTC; CDR3: CASSHGTAGNYEQYF
V: TRBV6-5; size: -; length: 15; J: TRBJ2-1; D: TRBD2; DNA: TGTGCCAGCAGTTACACGGGCGGGGGAAACCAGGAGCAGTTCTTC; CDR3: CASSYTGGGNQEQFF
V: TRBV7-9; size: -; length: 15; J: TRBJ1-3; D: -; DNA: TGTGCCAGCAGCTTAGCTCCGATCTCTGGAAACACCATATATTTT; CDR3: CASSLAPISGNTIYF
V: TRBV9; size: -; length: 15; J: TRBJ1-2; D: -; DNA: TGTGCCAGCAGCGTTTCCCCGGGACAAAGCTATGGCTACACCTTC; CDR3: CASSVSPGQSYGYTF
V: TRBV27; size: few; length: 15; J: TRBJ2-1; D: -; DNA: TGTGCCAGCAGGTCCGGGACCCATGACTACAATGAGCAGTTCTTC; CDR3: CASRSGTHDYNEQFF
V: TRBV18; size: -; length: 12; J: TRBJ1-2; D: -; DNA: TGTGCCAGCTCACCACTCAACTATGGCTACACCTTC; CDR3: CASSPLNYGYTF
V: TRBV7-9; size: -; length: 13; J: TRBJ2-2; D: -; DNA: TGTGCCAGCAGCTTAGTGGCAGGCGGGGAGCTGTTTTTT; CDR3: CASSLVAGGELFF
V: TRBV6-6; size: -; length: 11; J: TRBJ2-2; D: -; DNA: TGTGCCAGCAGTTTTACCGGGGAGCTGTTTTTT; CDR3: CASSFTGELFF
V: TRBV11-3; size: -; length: 15; J: TRBJ2-7; D: -; DNA: TGTGCCAGCAGCTTTGGGGAACTTAGCTCCTACGAGCAGTACTTC; CDR3: CASSFGELSSYEQYF
V: TRBV9; size: few; length: 16; J: TRBJ2-3; D: TRBD2; DNA: TGTGCCAGCAGCGTGGCCCCCCGGGGGGGGACAGATACGCAGTATTTT; CDR3: CASSVAPRGGTDTQYF
V: TRBV6-5; size: -; length: 14; J: TRBJ2-5; D: TRBD2; DNA: TGTGCCAGCAGTGTTGAAGGGCGGGGGGAGACCCAGTACTTC; CDR3: CASSVEGRGETQYF
V: TRBV11-2; size: -; length: 16; J: TRBJ2-6; D: -; DNA: TGTGCCAGCAGCCCCGGTGCAACAAGTCGGGCCAACGTCCTGACTTTC; CDR3: CASSPGATSRANVLTF
V: TRBV7-9; size: -; length: 17; J: TRBJ1-1; D: TRBD1; DNA: TGTGCCAGCAGCCCCCTCGGGGGGACAGGGGTGAGGACTGAAGCTTTCTTT; CDR3: CASSPLGGTGVRTEAFF
V: TRBV18; size: -; length: 23; J: TRBJ2-3; D: -; DNA: TGTGCCAGCTCACCTCGGGCTGGACAAGTAGCCACCCTACCTACAACAAACCCAGATACGCAGTATTTT; CDR3: CASSPRAGQVATLPTTNPDTQYF
V: TRBV10-3; size: -; length: 13; J: TRBJ2-1; D: -; DNA: TGTGCCATCAGTGAGCTAGACTACAATGAGCAGTTCTTC; CDR3: CAISELDYNEQFF
V: TRBV29-1; size: few; length: 13; J: TRBJ1-2; D: TRBD1; DNA: TGCAGCGGGTGGACAGGGCCTAACTATGGCTACACCTTC; CDR3: CSGWTGPNYGYTF
V: TRBV18; size: once; length: 15; J: TRBJ2-7; D: -; DNA: TGTGCCAGCTCACCTGACAGACCAAGCTCCTACGAGCAGTACTTC; CDR3: CASSPDRPSSYEQYF
V: TRBV4-3; size: -; length: 14; J: TRBJ2-7; D: -; DNA: TGCGCCAGCAGCCATCAGGGGAGCTCCTACGAGCAGTACTTC; CDR3: CASSHQGSSYEQYF
V: TRBV7-9; size: -; length: 18; J: TRBJ2-2; D: TRBD1; DNA: TGTGCCAGCAGCTTACCGGACAGGAAAGGTGGGACCACCGGGGAGCTGTTTTTT; CDR3: CASSLPDRKGGTTGELFF
V: TRBV6-5; size: -; length: 15; J: TRBJ1-1; D: -; DNA: TGTGCCAGCAGGTACAGTTTTTCCCTGGACACTGAAGCTTTCTTT; CDR3: CASRYSFSLDTEAFF
V: TRBV5-1; size: -; length: 15; J: TRBJ2-3; D: TRBD1; DNA: TGCGCCAGCAGACCCAGGGGGCTCGGCACAGATACGCAGTATTTT; CDR3: CASRPRGLGTDTQYF
V: TRBV4-1; size: -; length: 11; J: TRBJ2-7; D: -; DNA: TGCGCCAGCAGCCAAGATTCCGAGCAGTACTTC; CDR3: CASSQDSEQYF
V: TRBV6-1; size: few; length: 12; J: TRBJ1-5; D: -; DNA: TGTGCCAGCGGGGACAATGATCAGCCCCAGCATTTT; CDR3: CASGDNDQPQHF
V: TRBV7-2; size: -; length: 14; J: TRBJ1-1; D: -; DNA: TGTGCCAGCAGCTTAAACCAGGGAGTCACTGAAGCTTTCTTT; CDR3: CASSLNQGVTEAFF
V: TRBV18; size: -; length: 15; J: TRBJ1-4; D: -; DNA: TGTGCCAGCTCACCGATACGACAGAAGAATGAAAAACTGTTTTTT; CDR3: CASSPIRQKNEKLFF
V: TRBV4-2; size: -; length: 16; J: TRBJ1-2; D: -; DNA: TGTGCCAGCAGCCAAGGGCCGCAGGGGCTTGCGAGTGGCTACACCTTC; CDR3: CASSQGPQGLASGYTF
V: TRBV7-9; size: once; length: 17; J: TRBJ1-1; D: TRBD1; DNA: TGTGCCAGCAGCTTAGGGGGGACAGGGAGAGTGAACACTGAAGCTTTCTTT; CDR3: CASSLGGTGRVNTEAFF
V: TRBV27; size: few; length: 18; J: TRBJ2-6; D: TRBD1; DNA: TGTGCCAGCAAATCGGACAGGGACTTCGACTCTGGGGCCAACGTCCTGACTTTC; CDR3: CASKSDRDFDSGANVLTF
V: TRBV5-1; size: -; length: 16; J: TRBJ2-2; D: TRBD1; DNA: TGCGCCAGCAGCCCAGGACAGGGAAGGAACACCGGGGAGCTGTTTTTT; CDR3: CASSPGQGRNTGELFF
V: TRBV9; size: medium-sized; length: 14; J: TRBJ1-2; D: -; DNA: TGTGCCAGCAGCGTAGGGCCGGTTAACTATGGCTACACCTTC; CDR3: CASSVGPVNYGYTF
V: TRBV7-2; size: -; length: 13; J: TRBJ2-5; D: -; DNA: TGTGCCAGCAGCCCCGGGACGGCAGAGACCCAGTACTTC; CDR3: CASSPGTAETQYF
V: TRBV18; size: -; length: 14; J: TRBJ1-2; D: -; DNA: TGTGCCAGCTTCGCCTCGACGGAAAACTATGGCTACACCTTC; CDR3: CASFASTENYGYTF
V: TRBV4-1; size: -; length: 17; J: TRBJ1-6; D: -; DNA: TGCGCCAGCAGCCAAGATGACGGGAGCTCCTATAATTCACCCCTCCACTTT; CDR3: CASSQDDGSSYNSPLHF
V: TRBV7-9; size: -; length: 11; J: TRBJ1-2; D: -; DNA: TGTGCCAGCAGCTCCACGGGGGGCTACACCTTC; CDR3: CASSSTGGYTF
V: TRBV19; size: -; length: 15; J: TRBJ1-6; D: -; DNA: TGTGCCAGCAGCCCGGAAGGGGCCCCTAATTCACCCCTCCACTTT; CDR3: CASSPEGAPNSPLHF
V: TRBV6-1; size: -; length: 13; J: TRBJ2-5; D: -; DNA: TGTGCCAGTTCTAGGACGATTCAAGAGACCCAGTACTTC; CDR3: CASSRTIQETQYF
V: TRBV19; size: -; length: 13; J: TRBJ2-7; D: -; DNA: TGTGCCAGCAAAAGACCCGACCGCTACGAGCAGTACTTC; CDR3: CASKRPDRYEQYF
V: TRBV7-9; size: few; length: 14; J: TRBJ2-1; D: TRBD2; DNA: TGTGCCAGCAATACCGGGACTAGTACGGGTGAGCAGTTCTTC; CDR3: CASNTGTSTGEQFF
V: TRBV5-1; size: -; length: 15; J: TRBJ2-6; D: -; DNA: TGCGCCAGCAGCCCCGCGGCCTCTGGGGCCAACGTCCTGACTTTC; CDR3: CASSPAASGANVLTF
V: TRBV5-6; size: -; length: 15; J: TRBJ2-4; D: -; DNA: TGTGCCAGCAGCTTGACCGCTTTTGCCAAAAACATTCAGTACTTC; CDR3: CASSLTAFAKNIQYF
V: TRBV29-1; size: -; length: 15; J: TRBJ1-5; D: TRBD1; DNA: TGCAGCGTCCAAATAACAGGGGATAGCAATCAGCCCCAGCATTTT; CDR3: CSVQITGDSNQPQHF
V: TRBV7-6; size: -; length: 16; J: TRBJ2-1; D: TRBD2; DNA: TGTGCCAGCAGCCCGGGCACTAGCGGAACCTACAATGAGCAGTTCTTC; CDR3: CASSPGTSGTYNEQFF
V: TRBV5-1; size: once; length: 13; J: TRBJ2-1; D: -; DNA: TGCGCCAGCAGCTTGTCAAGAAACAATGAGCAGTTCTTC; CDR3: CASSLSRNNEQFF
V: TRBV9; size: once; length: 15; J: TRBJ1-6; D: TRBD1; DNA: TGTGCCAGCAGCGAGGGGGACAGCGGTAATTCACCCCTCCACTTT; CDR3: CASSEGDSGNSPLHF
V: TRBV4-1; size: few; length: 16; J: TRBJ1-5; D: -; DNA: TGCGCCAGCAGTCACCTCATGGGCGGCACCAATCAGCCCCAGCATTTT; CDR3: CASSHLMGGTNQPQHF